This T cell receptor (beta chain) originates from a study of cytomegalovirus exposure and HLA in healthy donors. This clone was seen only once. CDR1 is GTSNPN and CDR2 is SVGIG in the germline V gene (reference sequence). The CDR3 has 16 amino acids. The ends were cut back, 0 bases at V and 0 bases at J, with 14 bases in the middle. It was with 60 Vbeta and 13 Jbeta primers that the PCR ran. This table comes from immunoSEQ multiplex PCR, and its TCRdb copy is limited to in-frame clones, with some not included. This table has roughly 140,000 clones, 75% to 85% appearing once. The specimen sequenced was PBMCs. This chain connects TRBV30 to TRBJ1-2; unclear D gene. This TCR came from a human donor in good health. CDR3 bases: TGTGCCTGGAGTGTCCCCACCGACAATGCTAACTATGGCTACACCTTC. It is translated as CAWSVPTDNANYGYTF.